Listed below are T cell receptor beta chains from one sample, sequenced in a study of technical replicates of blood from a handful of donors. Profiled with immunoSEQ multiplex PCR; TCRdb holds only in-frame clones, not every one. Seen here are some 94,000 clones, less than 96% observed once, and the top ten hold 0.35% to 0.45%. The sample was T cells isolated from PBMCs. These receptors were obtained from a human donor in good health. Both conserved end residues are part of each CDR3. The D gene is left open where the match is weak. Clone size, where shown, is once, few, many, or a class for clones that have expanded.

J gene	D gene	clone size	V gene	CDR3 DNA	CDR3 protein
TRBJ2-1	TRBD2	.	TRBV4-1	TGCGCCAGCAGCCAAGTCCTAGCGGGAGGGGCTGAGCAGTTCTTC	CASSQVLAGGAEQFF
TRBJ1-2	TRBD1	once	TRBV9	TGTGCCAGCAGCGCCGGGACAGATCGCGGCTACACCTTC	CASSAGTDRGYTF
TRBJ2-3	TRBD1	.	TRBV7-3	TGTGCCAGCAGCGTTACAGGGGCAGATACGCAGTATTTT	CASSVTGADTQYF
TRBJ2-2	TRBD2	.	TRBV25-1	TGTGCCAGCAGTAAGGATGTGCCGGGAGGGCGAACCGGGGAGCTGTTTTTT	CASSKDVPGGRTGELFF
TRBJ2-7	.	once	TRBV9	TGTGCCAGCAGCGTAGCTAGCGTATCCTACGAGCAGTACTTC	CASSVASVSYEQYF
TRBJ2-1	TRBD2	.	TRBV6-5	TGTGCCAGCAGTGGGGGTAGCGGGAGCTTTGAGCAGTTCTTC	CASSGGSGSFEQFF
TRBJ2-3	TRBD1	.	TRBV7-2	TGTGCCAGCAGCTTACAGACAGGGAGCACAGATACGCAGTATTTT	CASSLQTGSTDTQYF
TRBJ2-7	TRBD1	.	TRBV10-1	TGCGCCAGCAGCCCGGGACAGGATTACGAGCAGTACTTC	CASSPGQDYEQYF
TRBJ2-2	TRBD2	.	TRBV5-1	TGCGCCAGCAGCCTGGGCGGCGGGAGGAACACCGGGGAGCTGTTTTTT	CASSLGGGRNTGELFF
TRBJ2-7	TRBD1	.	TRBV27	TGTGCCAGCAGTTTTGACAGGGAGATAGAGGAGCAGTACTTC	CASSFDREIEEQYF
TRBJ2-5	.	.	TRBV6-5	TGTGCCAGCAGCCTCAGGGAGACCCAGTACTTC	CASSLRETQYF
TRBJ2-5	.	.	TRBV5-4	TGTGCCAGCAGCTTGGGGGCAGGGGCAATCCAAGAGACCCAGTACTTC	CASSLGAGAIQETQYF
TRBJ1-4	.	.	TRBV6-5	TGTGCCAGCAGTTCCGGTGGAACTAATGAAAAACTGTTTTTT	CASSSGGTNEKLFF
TRBJ2-7	.	.	TRBV6-1	TGTGCCAGCAGAGGAGGACAGAACTACGAGCAGTACTTC	CASRGGQNYEQYF
TRBJ1-2	TRBD1	once	TRBV27	TGTGCCAGCACTGACAGGGATCGGAGCTATGGCTACACCTTC	CASTDRDRSYGYTF
TRBJ2-5	TRBD2	.	TRBV4-3	TGCGCCAGCAGCCAAGAGCGGACTAGAGGGTCGGAGACCCAGTACTTC	CASSQERTRGSETQYF
TRBJ1-1	TRBD1	.	TRBV5-1	TGCGCCAGCGGTCAGCAGGGGAAGGGGGCGAACACTGAAGCTTTCTTT	CASGQQGKGANTEAFF
TRBJ1-1	.	.	TRBV18	TGTGCCAGCTCACCACGGGAGGTCGTTACTGAAGCTTTCTTT	CASSPREVVTEAFF
TRBJ2-7	.	.	TRBV7-9	TGTGCCAGCAGCTTATCAGGGGACTACGAGCAGTACTTC	CASSLSGDYEQYF
TRBJ1-2	.	.	TRBV28	TGTGCCAGCAGTTCCCCCCTCAGTAACACCTTC	CASSSPLSNTF
TRBJ2-7	.	.	TRBV6-6	TGTGCCAGCAGCCCGATAGTGGGAGGACGATACTACGAGCAGTACTTC	CASSPIVGGRYYEQYF
TRBJ2-3	.	.	TRBV7-9	TGTGCCAGCAGCCGTGCAGGAGGCGGCACAGATACGCAGTATTTT	CASSRAGGGTDTQYF
TRBJ1-6	.	.	TRBV4-3	TGCGCCAGCAGCCAAGATGAACGGTTAACTAATTCACCCCTCCACTTT	CASSQDERLTNSPLHF
TRBJ1-4	TRBD1	once	TRBV7-6	TGTGCCAGCAGCTCCCGACAGGGAATGGCTAATGAAAAACTGTTTTTT	CASSSRQGMANEKLFF
TRBJ1-2	.	once	TRBV30	TGTGCCTCCCCCCGGACAGTTGAATATGGCTACACCTTC	CASPRTVEYGYTF
TRBJ1-2	.	.	TRBV7-8	TGTGCCAGCAGCTTAGAGCGGGGAAACTATGGCTACACCTTC	CASSLERGNYGYTF
TRBJ2-7	.	once	TRBV6-5	TGTGCCAGCAGTGAAGGGGTGCAGTACTTC	CASSEGVQYF
TRBJ2-1	TRBD2	.	TRBV9	TGTGCCAGCAGCGTGAGCGGGAGTCTGAATGAGCAGTTCTTC	CASSVSGSLNEQFF
TRBJ2-7	TRBD2	once	TRBV7-8	TGTGCCAGCAGCATTCAACTAGCGAGCTCCTACGAGCAGTACTTC	CASSIQLASSYEQYF
TRBJ2-6	.	.	TRBV29-1	TGCAGCGTCCCAGGGGATGGTGGGGCCAACGTCCTGACTTTC	CSVPGDGGANVLTF
TRBJ1-1	TRBD1	.	TRBV10-1	TGCGCCAGCAGTGAGATCACAGGGGGCTTAGGGACTGAAGCTTTCTTT	CASSEITGGLGTEAFF
TRBJ2-1	.	.	TRBV6-1	TGTGCCAGCAGTGATTTTTTGCGGGGACCCTCCAATGAGCAGTTCTTC	CASSDFLRGPSNEQFF
TRBJ2-7	.	.	TRBV7-2	TGTGCCAGCAGCTTAGTCAACAACTACGAGCAGTACTTC	CASSLVNNYEQYF
TRBJ1-1	.	.	TRBV4-3	TGCGCCAGCAGCCAGGGGCGGAACACTGAAGCTTTCTTT	CASSQGRNTEAFF
TRBJ1-1	.	.	TRBV23-1	TGCGCCAGCCTACAGCCTAACGGACTACGGGGACCCGAAGCTTTCTTT	CASLQPNGLRGPEAFF
TRBJ1-1	.	.	TRBV9	TGTGCCAGCAGCGTGACAGTAATGAACACTGAAGCTTTCTTT	CASSVTVMNTEAFF
TRBJ1-1	.	.	TRBV19	TGTGCCAGTAGTGGGGGGGAAGGGAACACTGAAGCTTTCTTT	CASSGGEGNTEAFF
TRBJ1-5	TRBD1	.	TRBV7-2	TGTGCCAGCAGCTTTGACAGGGAGATTCAGCCCCAGCATTTT	CASSFDREIQPQHF
TRBJ2-2	TRBD2	.	TRBV4-3	TGCGCCAGCAGCCAGATAAGGGGCGGGAGGCCCAACACCGGGGAGCTGTTTTTT	CASSQIRGGRPNTGELFF
TRBJ1-5	.	.	TRBV14	TGTGCCAGCAGCCAAACAGGGAATCAGCCCCAGCATTTT	CASSQTGNQPQHF
TRBJ2-3	TRBD2	.	TRBV9	TGTGCCAGCAGCCTCCAACCGGGACTAGCGGGAGAAAACTCAGATACGCAGTATTTT	CASSLQPGLAGENSDTQYF
TRBJ2-5	TRBD1	.	TRBV6-5	TGTGCCAGCAGGACAGGGGACGAGACCCAGTACTTC	CASRTGDETQYF
TRBJ2-5	.	.	TRBV5-1	TGCGCCAGCAGCTTTGTAGAAGAGACCCAGTACTTC	CASSFVEETQYF
TRBJ2-1	TRBD2	.	TRBV5-1	TGCGCCAGCAGCCCCGGGACTAGCGGGCCCAATGAGCAGTTCTTC	CASSPGTSGPNEQFF
TRBJ1-2	.	.	TRBV19	TGTGCCAGTAATCTAGGGAGGACGGCGGGGGGCTACACCTTC	CASNLGRTAGGYTF
TRBJ2-7	.	.	TRBV28	TGTGCCAGCAGTTTAACCGGGAGCAGGTCCTACGAGCAGTACTTC	CASSLTGSRSYEQYF
TRBJ2-7	.	.	TRBV29-1	TGCAGCGTTGTAGATCTCGAGAGCTCCTACGAGCAGTACTTC	CSVVDLESSYEQYF
TRBJ2-3	.	.	TRBV9	TGTGCCAGCAGCCCAGAAGGGGGGGCCCTCGCTACGCAGTATTTT	CASSPEGGALATQYF
TRBJ1-1	.	.	TRBV10-1	TGCGCCAGCAGGGACAGATTGAACACTGAAGCTTTCTTT	CASRDRLNTEAFF
TRBJ1-4	.	once	TRBV6-6	TGTGCCAGCAAACCACAGGGTGGGGAAAAACTGTTTTTT	CASKPQGGEKLFF
TRBJ2-3	.	.	TRBV9	TGTGCCAGCAGCCCGGTTGGCACAGATACGCAGTATTTT	CASSPVGTDTQYF
TRBJ2-7	TRBD2	.	TRBV6-6	TGTGCCAGCAGTTCCTGGACTAGCGGGAGTTACGAGCAGTACTTC	CASSSWTSGSYEQYF
TRBJ1-3	TRBD1	once	TRBV30	TGTGCCTGGAGCGCGGGACAGGGGTACACCATATATTTT	CAWSAGQGYTIYF
TRBJ1-2	TRBD1	.	TRBV19	TGTGCCAGTAGTATAGGGACAGGAGACGCCTATGGCTACACCTTC	CASSIGTGDAYGYTF
TRBJ2-7	.	.	TRBV6-5	TGTGCCAGCAGTTACATCGGCGGATCCTACGAGCAGTACTTC	CASSYIGGSYEQYF
TRBJ1-5	.	once	TRBV27	TGTGCCAGCAGTGCCAAGACGGGAATCGCCCAGCATTTT	CASSAKTGIAQHF
TRBJ1-5	TRBD1	few	TRBV9	TGTGCCAGCAGCGTAGGCACAGGGGGAAGAAATCAGCCCCAGCATTTT	CASSVGTGGRNQPQHF
TRBJ2-1	.	.	TRBV30	TGTGCCTGGAGTCCCCAGGGCCGGGGGGAGCAGTTCTTC	CAWSPQGRGEQFF
TRBJ2-7	.	.	TRBV5-1	TGCGCCAGCAGCGTCGCGGGGAGTCATTACGAGCAGTACTTC	CASSVAGSHYEQYF